Given below is one TCR beta chain in context. No antigen is known for it. The CDR3 extends over 15 amino acids. Germline CDR1 and CDR2: SGHTA and FQGTGA. The data stem from a study of CXCR3-negative and CXCR3-positive naive CD8 T cells. Regarding the study as a whole: Comparison of naive cells showed more hydrophobic TRB CDR3s in CXCR3-positive than in CXCR3-negative naive cells. In naive cells, CXCR3-negative and CXCR3-positive subsets had similar TRBV-TRBJ usage; memory cells differed.

5' RACE with UMI labels generated the TRB cDNA libraries. After re-calling the 5' RACE reads, TCRdb lists one entry per CDR3 protein, DNA absent. The sample data list over 150,000 distinct CDR3 sequences. V usage is TRBV7-3 and J usage is TRBJ2-5; TCRdb reports TRBD2, a call that lacks DNA to check it against. The specimen was naive CXCR3+ CD8+ T cells from blood. Indicated subset: CD45RO-CCR7+CD27+CD95- naive CD8+ T cells expressing CXCR3 (TNR3+). This sequence originates from a human donor in good health. Some clones in this sample may be carry-over from other donors' samples. The CDR3 sequence: CASSLGTSEVETQYF.